The TCR beta chain under discussion was sequenced for a study of T cell repertoires in cytomegalovirus infection. Overall study: In the study, CMV epitopes included recently identified HLA-C-restricted and well-studied HLA-B-restricted ones.

The study, taken as a whole, reports: Clonotypes of TCR beta that were HLA-C-restricted and CMV-specific dominated the ex vivo response.

TCRdb reprocessed the reads via MiXCR and lists one record per CDR3 protein. The sample contains nearly 700,000 distinct CDR3 sequences, 30% to 40% of which appear only once. Trimming removed 6 bases from V and 0 bases from J, with 12 bases in between. Looked up from germline, CDR1 is SNHLY and CDR2 is FYNNEI. The CDR3 is made up of 14 amino acids. This clonotype was counted between two and nine times. Its specificity is unknown. Material: cultured PBMCs, obtained from culture after CMV antigen stimulation. The TCR comes from a human donor in good health (CMV status not recorded). Some clones in this sample may be carry-over from other donors' samples. The chain recombines TRBV2 with TRBJ2-7, with D perhaps matching TRBD1 or TRBD2 (5 bases each). The CDR3 is CASRESGPSYEQYF. CDR3 bases: TGTGCCAGCAGGGAATCGGGGCCCTCCTACGAGCAGTACTTC.